A single T cell receptor beta chain is shown here with its context. The sample originates from a study of cytomegalovirus exposure and HLA in healthy donors. Overall study context: The Caucasian-associated ancestry cluster held 80% to 90% of under 450 genotyped donors.

The PCR employed 60 Vbeta primers together with 13 Jbeta primers. TCRdb's table, derived via immunoSEQ multiplex PCR, lists solely in-frame clones and lacks some. Counted here are under 150,000 clones, 70% to 80% occurring once; the ten biggest clones make up around 3.5%. Germline lookup yields CDR1 MDHEN and CDR2 SYDVKM. V dropped 4 bases and J dropped 2; count of bases not matched to a gene: 1. The CDR3 length is 14 residues. This sequence originates from a man aged 25 to 40 in good health and CMV-seronegative. Sequences were obtained from PBMCs. The chain employs TRBV28 and TRBJ2-5, with TRBD1 identical over 10 bases. The CDR3 reads CASSSDRGQETQYF. The CDR3 nucleotides are TGTGCCAGCAGTTCGGACAGGGGGCAAGAGACCCAGTACTTC.